This record covers a single T cell receptor (beta chain). The specificity of this receptor is unknown. There are no base qualities to consult, and no much larger clone falls within one base. Frozen genomic DNA underwent high-throughput TCRbeta CDR3 sequencing by immunoSEQ, including PCR amplification, mapping, bias correction and internal controls. Turning to the authors' computational methods: Only productive rearrangements were retained, and each unique TCRbeta sequence was defined by its CDR3 nucleotide sequence together with its V and J gene. For a sequence to be called donor-reactive, it needed a frequency of at least 0.01% and at least 5-fold expansion in CFSE-low cells compared with unstimulated pre-transplant cells. Minimum frequency thresholds were set for each subject based on the unstimulated sample with the lowest template count, ensuring at least 90% detection power. Jensen-Shannon divergence between the top 1000 TCRbeta sequences post-transplant and pre-transplant was used to measure repertoire turnover. Changes in detection of donor-reactive sequences were tested with two-sided Fisher's exact tests. Sourced from immuneACCESS, this table was stored by TCRdb with only in-frame sequences that have V and J called. A share of the clones is absent; for the studies checked, an unresolved V gene accounts for under half, and the remainder has no known explanation. V, J and clone size are those of that table, while D and trimming were read from the DNA. Present in this sample are 12,000 to 15,000 clones, approximately 91% of which were seen just once. Around half of the sample comes from the top ten.

This specimen's time point label, interpreted: pre-transplant. Thawed unstimulated PBMCs were stained for CD3, CD4 and CD8 and FACS-sorted into CD3+CD4+ and CD3+CD8+ populations. All 8 studied subjects were randomized to withdrawal of immunosuppression. The Qiagen DNeasy Blood and Tissue Kit was used for isolation of genomic DNA. The data originate from a study of T cell clones after liver transplantation (dated by TCRdb to the late 2010s). Describing the broader study: The samples were obtained from ITN030ST, a randomized trial that attempted immunosuppression withdrawal within 2 years after liver transplantation. The study cohort included 8 liver transplant recipients, of whom 3 were classified as tolerant and 5 as non-tolerant. Donor-reactive T cell clones were identified by TCRbeta sequencing following a pre-transplant mixed lymphocyte reaction and were subsequently tracked in post-transplant blood. Three of the eight recipients were HCV-positive; the others were transplanted for non-autoimmune, non-viral indications. Until randomization at 12-24 months post-transplant, subjects were given standard immunosuppression, with no induction therapy. Tolerance was defined as complete immunosuppression withdrawal for at least one year with no rise in liver enzymes beyond twice the upper limit of normal. Blood samples were taken pre-transplant, pre-randomization before withdrawal, and post-randomization after full withdrawal or failed withdrawal. As an antigen-independent comparator for donor-reactive sequences, third party-reactive TCRbeta sequences were also identified from pre-transplant MLRs.

What the authors observed across the whole study: Conclusions were preliminary, limited by small, heterogeneous patient numbers and non-standardized post-transplant time points. Without allograft tissue specimens, donor-reactive T cells may have migrated into the graft rather than being deleted. When repertoire turnover was taken into account, detection of donor-reactive sequences was significantly reduced in 7 of 8 subjects for CD4 and in 8 of 8 subjects for CD8. In most of the 8 subjects, circulating donor-reactive CD4 TCRbeta sequences decreased significantly after transplant, regardless of tolerance or HCV status. A greater decline was seen for donor-reactive sequences than for third party-reactive sequences, suggesting partial antigen-specific deletion unrelated to withdrawal success. Low numbers of available donor cells limited the measurable donor-reactive repertoire in two subjects.

Relative to germline, V is missing 6 bases and J is missing 1 base, with 5 bases of the junction outside any gene match. Reading the germline V gene gives CDR1 MDHEN and CDR2 SYDVKM. The cysteine opens and the phenylalanine closes a CDR3 of 15 amino acids. The DNA shown is the 45-base CDR3, in frame from base 1. The sequencing used CD8+ T cells from blood, collected before liver transplant. The chain joins TRBV28 to TRBJ2-2; TRBD2 agrees with 7 junctional bases. The clonotype originates from a human donor who received a liver transplant. Here is the DNA: TGTGCCAGCAGACCCACTAGCGAGAACACCGGGGAGCTGTTTTTT. Translated, it gives CASRPTSENTGELFF.